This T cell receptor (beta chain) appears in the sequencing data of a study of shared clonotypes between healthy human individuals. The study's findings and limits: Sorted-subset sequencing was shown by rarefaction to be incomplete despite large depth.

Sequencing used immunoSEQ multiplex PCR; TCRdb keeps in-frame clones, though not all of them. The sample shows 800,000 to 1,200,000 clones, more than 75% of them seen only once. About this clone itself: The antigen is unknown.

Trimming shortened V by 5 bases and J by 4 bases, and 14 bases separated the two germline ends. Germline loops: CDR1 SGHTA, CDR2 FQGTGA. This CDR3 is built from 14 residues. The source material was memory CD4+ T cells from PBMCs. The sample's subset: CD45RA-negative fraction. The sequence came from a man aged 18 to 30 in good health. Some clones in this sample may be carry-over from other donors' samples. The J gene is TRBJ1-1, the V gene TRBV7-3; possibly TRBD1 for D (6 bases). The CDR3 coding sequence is TGTGCCAGCAGCCCCCAGAGGGGGGTCACTGAAGCTTTCTTT. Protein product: CASSPQRGVTEAFF.